This T cell receptor beta chain was sequenced in a study of cytomegalovirus exposure and HLA in healthy donors. PCR involved 60 Vbeta and 13 Jbeta primers. Libraries were prepared by immunoSEQ multiplex PCR; TCRdb keeps only in-frame clonotypes and omits some of them. This table has about 120,000 clones, roughly 69% appearing once. The CDR3 sequence is 17 residues long. Germline V gene lookup returns CDR1 LGHNA and CDR2 YSLEER. V lost 3 bases and J 0 bases, leaving 18 bases between the germline ends. General study points: Further analysis, carried out later, found HLA-associated TCR beta chains more clonally expanded than equally common other chains. Later on, analysis showed that most CMV-associated TCR beta chains appeared to be HLA-restricted.

In regard to this clone: Its antigen remains unidentified.

This chain links TRBV4-3 with TRBJ2-7, with TRBD1 as a possible D gene (5 bases). This TCR came from a human donor in good health. Sequencing was performed on PBMCs. CDR3 amino acids: CASSHVGQGGYSYEQYF. Written as DNA, the CDR3 is TGCGCCAGCAGCCATGTAGGGCAGGGTGGTTACTCCTACGAGCAGTACTTC.